The 5 T cell receptor beta chains listed next were all sequenced from one sample in a study of shared clonotypes between healthy human individuals. The assay was immunoSEQ multiplex PCR, and TCRdb's table has in-frame clones only and misses some. This table has around 620,000 clones, roughly 95% appearing once. CD45RO-negative cells were positively selected for CCR7, leaving out terminally differentiated effector memory CD45RA+ cells. The specimen was naive CD8+ T cells sorted from blood. The receptors derive from a woman under 40 in good health.

The chain joins TRBV13 to TRBJ2-7; D perhaps matches TRBD2 (5 bases). Germline CDR1 is PRHDT and CDR2 is FYEKMQ (reference sequence). The CDR3 is 13 amino acids. The germline V and J ends were trimmed by 3 bases and 4 bases, with 10 bases remaining between them. The CDR3 is CASSFGRDYEQYF. The CDR3 DNA reads as TGTGCCAGCAGCTTCGGACGGGATTACGAGCAGTACTTC.

A few counts support this clone. The rearrangement links TRBV6-6 to TRBJ1-2; 7 bases align to TRBD1. Germline trimming cut 1 base from V and 6 bases from J; bases unmatched to any gene: 5. This CDR3 has 14 residues. Germline V lookup: CDR1 MNHNY, CDR2 SVGAGI (reference sequence). The CDR3 DNA reads TGTGCCAGCAGTTACTTGGACAGGCTCGATGGCTACACCTTC. This encodes CASSYLDRLDGYTF.

This sequence joins TRBV5-1 and TRBJ2-7; D not resolved. This CDR3 contains 14 residues. Trimming took 1 base from V and 2 from J, leaving 10 bases between them. Germline assignment: CDR1 SGHRS and CDR2 YFSETQ. CDR3 residues: CASSLSAATYEQYF. CDR3 DNA: TGCGCCAGCAGCTTGTCGGCCGCTACCTACGAGCAGTACTTC. Looking up the rest from reference TRBV5-1 and TRBJ2-7 gives the full variable domain: KAGVTQTPRYLIKTRGQQVTLSCSPISGHRSVSWYQQTPGQGLQFLFEYFSETQRNKGNFPGRFSGRQFSNSRSEMNVSTLELGDSALYLCASSLSAATYEQYFGPGTRLTVT.

The CDR3 reads CASSWDRWRVTEAFF. As DNA, the CDR3 is TGTGCCAGCAGCTGGGACAGGTGGCGCGTTACTGAAGCTTTCTTT. The chain recombines TRBV7-9 with TRBJ1-1; 8 bases match TRBD1. The CDR3 is made up of 15 amino acids. The V and J ends lost 4 bases and 5 bases, in that order; junction bases with no gene match: 9. CDR1 is SEHNR and CDR2 is FQNEAQ in the germline V gene (reference sequence).

This rearrangement joins TRBV27 to TRBJ2-1; 10 nucleotides match TRBD2. The CDR3 has 15 residues. Germline-derived CDR1 and CDR2 are MNHEY and SMNVEV (reference sequence). The V segment lost 4 bases and the J segment 12 bases; nucleotides outside the gene matches: 12. CDR3 nucleotide sequence: TGTGCCAGCAGTTATGGGGCTAGCGGGAGTGGGGGGCAGTTCTTC. It is translated as CASSYGASGSGGQFF.